These 11 T cell receptor beta chains came from one sample sequenced in a study of blood T cell repertoires in COVID-19. The table came from immunoSEQ multiplex PCR; TCRdb's copy has only in-frame clones and leaves some out. The sample consists of about 47,000 clones, around 85% of them appearing once. Source material: peripheral blood. The receptors come from a man aged 50 to 59 with acute or convalescent COVID-19.

The rearrangement uses TRBV10-3 and TRBJ2-7, with 9 bases fitting TRBD2. CDR1 and CDR2 (germline): ENHRY, SYGVKD. The CDR3 extends over 14 amino acids. The trim removed 6 bases at V and 6 bases at J, leaving 9 bases unmatched. The CDR3 here is CAIRYLAGMGEQYF. In DNA, the CDR3 is TGTGCCATCAGATATCTAGCGGGAATGGGCGAGCAGTACTTC.

V gene TRBV5-5 combines with J gene TRBJ1-5, with D perhaps TRBD1 (6 bases). Trimming pared 3 bases from V and 6 bases from J, leaving 13 bases between. The CDR3 sequence is 14 residues long. The germline V gene has CDR1 SGHKS and CDR2 YYEKEE (reference sequence). The CDR3 sequence: CASSSTTGSQPQHF. The CDR3, as DNA: TGTGCCAGCAGCTCGACGACAGGATCTCAGCCCCAGCATTTT.

The V and J genes are TRBV5-8 and TRBJ1-4; 10 nucleotides align to TRBD1. Germline CDR1 is SGHTS and CDR2 is YDEGEE. Trimming removed 2 bases from V and 5 bases from J; junction bases left unmatched: 3. CDR3 length: 15 amino acids. DNA for the CDR3: TGTGCCAGCAGCTTAATGACAGGGGGCAATGAAAAACTGTTTTTT. This translates into CASSLMTGGNEKLFF.

The V and J genes are TRBV9 and TRBJ1-5; perhaps TRBD1 as D (6 bases). The V end lost 6 bases, the J end lost 0 bases, and 10 bases lay between the germline ends. From germline, CDR1 is SGDLS and CDR2 YYNGEE. The CDR3 is 14 amino acids. The CDR3: CASTQGDSNQPQHF. DNA of the CDR3: TGTGCCAGCACACAGGGAGATAGCAATCAGCCCCAGCATTTT.

The chain recombines TRBV5-1 with TRBJ1-2; D is undetermined. Germline assignment: CDR1 SGHRS and CDR2 YFSETQ. Trimming stripped 0 bases from V and 7 bases from J, with 13 bases between. This CDR3 is 14 amino acids long. The CDR3 DNA reads TGCGCCAGCAGCTTGGACAGCGGTGTGGGTGGCTACACCTTC. Its translation: CASSLDSGVGGYTF.

This clone was counted only a few times. The genes are TRBV28 and TRBJ1-5; D might be TRBD1 (6 bases). V was shortened by 6 bases and J by 3 bases, with 21 bases between the two germline ends. This CDR3 is built from 17 residues. Germline CDR1 MDHEN, CDR2 SYDVKM. CDR3 coding DNA: TGTGCCAGCAGCCACCCAGGCCTCCGGGACAACAATCAGCCCCAGCATTTT. This sequence encodes CASSHPGLRDNNQPQHF.

There are a few counts of this clone. This chain uses TRBV6-6 with TRBJ1-5; D may be TRBD1 (5 bases). Trimming stripped 6 bases from V and 4 bases from J, with 13 bases between. Germline CDR1 is MNHNY and CDR2 is SVGAGI (reference sequence). The CDR3 covers 14 residues. In DNA, the CDR3 is TGTGCCAGCAGCCAGGGACTGCCAAATCAGCCCCAGCATTTT. It encodes CASSQGLPNQPQHF.

The chain employs TRBV28 and TRBJ1-2, with 7 bases lining up with TRBD1. The CDR3 runs 15 residues. CDR1 is MDHEN and CDR2 is SYDVKM in the germline V gene. The junction had 9 bases not matched to a gene; V was cut back by 6 bases and J by 2 bases. The CDR3 nucleotides are TGTGCCAGCAGCACCACAGGGGCCGCAAACTATGGCTACACCTTC. Its protein is CASSTTGAANYGYTF.

The rearrangement joins TRBV3-1 (or the pseudogene TRBV3-2) to TRBJ1-1, with 8 nucleotides matching TRBD1. Germline trimming cut 0 bases from V and 0 bases from J; bases unmatched to any gene: 9. This CDR3 is built from 18 residues. From germline, CDR1 is LGHDT and CDR2 YNNKEL (reference sequence). The CDR3 nucleotides are TGTGCCAGCAGCCAAGATGGGACCAGGGGGCCGATGAACACTGAAGCTTTCTTT. It yields the protein CASSQDGTRGPMNTEAFF.

The V call is TRBV3-1 (or the pseudogene TRBV3-2), the J call TRBJ2-5; perhaps TRBD2 as D (5 bases). Germline CDR1 and CDR2: LGHDT and YNNKEL (reference sequence). V lost 3 bases and J 4 bases, leaving 6 bases between the germline ends. The CDR3 totals 12 residues. The CDR3 nucleotides read TGTGCCAGCAGCCAGCTAGCAGAGACCCAGTACTTC. Encoded protein: CASSQLAETQYF.

The chain couples TRBV3-1 (or the pseudogene TRBV3-2) to TRBJ2-2; D not certain. V dropped 2 bases and J dropped 7 bases, with 11 bases sitting between them. CDR1 LGHDT and CDR2 YNNKEL come from the germline V gene (reference sequence). CDR3 length: 14 residues. The CDR3 loop reads CASSQSERNGELFF. CDR3 in DNA: TGTGCCAGCAGCCAAAGTGAGAGGAACGGGGAGCTGTTTTTT.